These 26 T cell receptor beta chains share one sample of origin, sequenced in a study of T cells in localized non-small cell lung cancer. Libraries were prepared by immunoSEQ multiplex PCR; TCRdb keeps only in-frame clonotypes and omits some of them. The sample holds about 26,000 clones, around 85% seen once. The sequencing here drew on peripheral blood, taken before any cancer treatment. These receptors came from an older female donor with stage II squamous cell lung carcinoma.

The rearrangement uses TRBV30 and TRBJ2-1, with D perhaps TRBD2 (5 bases). The V gene lost 4 bases and the J gene lost 5 bases, with 24 bases spanning the gap. CDR3 length: 17 residues. Germline V lookup: CDR1 GTSNPN, CDR2 SVGIG (reference sequence). The CDR3 coding sequence is TGTGCCTGGACTTTTTACTGGGGAGCGGACCCCAACAATGAGCAGTTCTTC. This translates into CAWTFYWGADPNNEQFF.

This sequence joins TRBV4-3 and TRBJ2-3; 12 bases map to TRBD2. Trimming took 3 bases from V and 6 from J; bases not matched to a gene: 7. Germline loops: CDR1 LGHNA, CDR2 YSLEER. CDR3 length: 16 residues. In DNA, the CDR3 is TGCGCCAGCAGCCACGGTTGGCTAGCGGGGGGGGATACGCAGTATTTT. This encodes CASSHGWLAGGDTQYF.

This clone was counted once. The chain combines TRBV5-1 with TRBJ1-2; D may be TRBD1 (5 bases). Germline V lookup: CDR1 SGHRS, CDR2 YFSETQ. The CDR3 totals 17 residues. Trimming cost V 1 base and J 1 base, with 17 bases left between them. The CDR3 DNA reads as TGCGCCAGCAGCTTGCGGCAGGGCTCCCTCAATAACTATGGCTACACCTTC. Translation: CASSLRQGSLNNYGYTF.

This rearrangement joins TRBV30 to TRBJ2-7; TRBD2 might be the D (6 bases). Trimming took off 0 bases at V and 6 bases at J, with 12 bases between the two ends. The CDR3 runs to 13 residues. CDR1 is GTSNPN, CDR2 SVGIG, per germline (reference sequence). DNA for the CDR3: TGTGCCTGGAGTGTAGGAGGGTTGGCCGAGCAGTACTTC. Encoded protein: CAWSVGGLAEQYF.

This clone was detected a few times. The chain combines TRBV12-5 with TRBJ1-2, with D tentatively TRBD1 (5 bases). The CDR3 totals 12 residues. Germline CDR1 and CDR2: LGHNT and FRNRAP. Trimming cost V 8 bases and J 4 bases, with 11 bases left between them. CDR3 loop: CASHGGSYGYTF. The CDR3 DNA reads as TGTGCTAGTCATGGGGGGAGCTATGGCTACACCTTC.

The rearrangement joins TRBV29-1 to TRBJ2-5; a weak D match, TRBD2 (5 bases). The V gene lost 3 bases and the J gene lost 4 bases, with 6 bases spanning the gap. Germline-derived CDR1 and CDR2 are SQVTM and ANQGSEA. CDR3 length: 11 residues. Here the CDR3 reads CSVDSGETQYF. The DNA for the CDR3 is TGCAGCGTTGACAGCGGAGAGACCCAGTACTTC.

V and J are TRBV28 and TRBJ2-7, with a weak D call TRBD1 (5 bases). Germline loops: CDR1 MDHEN, CDR2 SYDVKM. The CDR3 runs 15 residues. Trimming cost V 2 bases and J 3 bases, with 14 bases left between them. The CDR3 coding sequence is TGTGCCAGCAGTTTAATCCAGGGTCAAGGCTACGAGCAGTACTTC. Translating it yields CASSLIQGQGYEQYF.

As regards this clone: Other DNA sequences in this specimen translate into the identical CDR3. This rearrangement joins TRBV29-1 to TRBJ2-1; D unclear. V gave up 4 bases and J gave up 7 bases, with 5 bases separating them. CDR1 and CDR2 (germline): SQVTM, ANQGSEA. CDR3 length equals 10 residues. In DNA, the CDR3 is TGCAGCGTTGGGGGTAATGAGCAGTTCTTC. It translates to CSVGGNEQFF.

The V and J genes are TRBV10-2 and TRBJ1-1, with TRBD1 matching 9 bases. V was clipped by 6 bases and J by 8 bases; unmatched bases: 10. Germline assignment: CDR1 WSHSY and CDR2 SAAADI. There are 14 residues in the CDR3. CDR3 bases: TGCGCCAGCAGGGATGGACAGGGGTCGTGGGAAGCTTTCTTT. Translated: CASRDGQGSWEAFF.

The CDR3 region has the DNA TGTGCCAGTGATGCTAGTGGAAATGAGCAGTTCTTC. Translating it yields CASDASGNEQFF. J is TRBJ2-1 and V is TRBV19; D is uncertain. Germline V lookup: CDR1 LNHDA, CDR2 SQIVND (reference sequence). V lost 8 bases and J 7 bases, leaving 12 bases between the germline ends. This CDR3 is 12 amino acids long.

V gene TRBV19 combines with J gene TRBJ2-5; 7 bases are a match to TRBD1. This CDR3 is built from 15 residues. V dropped 5 bases and J dropped 1; count of bases not matched to a gene: 7. Germline V CDR1 and CDR2: LNHDA, SQIVND (reference sequence). CDR3 in DNA: TGTGCCAGTAGTGAACACAGGGGAACCCAAGAGACCCAGTACTTC. Amino acids: CASSEHRGTQETQYF.

This chain connects TRBV5-1 to TRBJ2-2; 9 bases fit TRBD2. The CDR3 totals 16 residues. Losses at the gene ends were 1 base for V and 5 bases for J; bases not matched to a gene: 6. The V gene's germline CDR1 is SGHRS and CDR2 YFSETQ. DNA for the CDR3: TGCGCCAGCAGCTTGAGGGGTAGCGGGAGTACCGGGGAGCTGTTTTTT. Encoded protein: CASSLRGSGSTGELFF.

The rearrangement joins TRBV5-4 to TRBJ1-2; the match to TRBD1 covers 8 bases. V lost 2 bases, J lost 2 bases, and 8 bases stayed unmatched. The CDR3 has 16 amino acids. CDR1 is SGHNT, CDR2 YYREEE, per germline (reference sequence). CDR3 protein: CASSFGQGGGNYGYTF. In DNA form, the CDR3 reads TGTGCCAGCAGCTTCGGACAGGGAGGAGGAAACTATGGCTACACCTTC.

This sequence joins TRBV5-1 and TRBJ2-7, with D possibly called TRBD1 or TRBD2 (5 bases each). Trimming removed 3 bases at V and 4 bases at J, with 14 bases between. Germline lookup yields CDR1 SGHRS and CDR2 YFSETQ. CDR3 length: 14 residues. The CDR3 protein is CASSWAGTAYEQYF. DNA of the CDR3: TGCGCCAGCAGCTGGGCCGGGACGGCGTACGAGCAGTACTTC.

The chain couples TRBV6-6 to TRBJ1-2; a possible D gene is TRBD1 (6 bases). V shed 6 bases and J shed 2 bases, with 13 bases lying between them. The germline gives CDR1 MNHNY, CDR2 SVGAGI (reference sequence). The CDR3 sequence is 14 residues long. CDR3 coding DNA: TGTGCCAGCAGGCTCCAGACAGGAAACTATGGCTACACCTTC. Its translation: CASRLQTGNYGYTF.

The chain is built from TRBV29-1 and TRBJ2-3; 7 bases line up with TRBD1. Trimming at V came to 2 bases and at J to 1 base, leaving 3 bases not matched to a gene. CDR1 SQVTM and CDR2 ANQGSEA come from the germline V gene. The CDR3 spans 14 residues. The chain's CDR3 is CSVERGRGTDTQYF. The CDR3 DNA reads TGCAGCGTTGAAAGGGGGCGCGGCACAGATACGCAGTATTTT.

The chain joins TRBV7-3 to TRBJ2-3; D not resolved. This CDR3 region has 15 residues. The V gene's germline CDR1 is SGHTA and CDR2 FQGTGA. The V gene lost 1 base and the J gene lost 0 bases, with 8 bases spanning the gap. The CDR3 loop reads CASSLNAPSTDTQYF. The CDR3 DNA sequence: TGTGCCAGCAGCTTAAATGCCCCTAGCACAGATACGCAGTATTTT. Based on the CDR3 plus reference TRBV7-3 and TRBJ2-3, the full variable domain is GAGVSQTPSNKVTEKGKYVELRCDPISGHTALYWYRQSLGQGPEFLIYFQGTGAADDSGLPNDRFFAVRPEGSVSTLKIQRTERGDSAVYLCASSLNAPSTDTQYFGPGTRLTVL.

There are a few counts of this clone. The chain employs TRBV7-2 and TRBJ1-2; D ambiguous. Trimming took 1 base from V and 3 from J, leaving 6 bases between them. This CDR3 region has 13 residues. Germline CDR1 SGHTA, CDR2 FQGNSA. The CDR3 is CASSLDSYYGYTF. CDR3 DNA: TGTGCCAGCAGCTTAGACAGTTACTATGGCTACACCTTC.

The chain is built from TRBV19 and TRBJ2-1; perhaps TRBD2 as D (6 bases). The CDR3 totals 13 residues. Trimming removed 6 bases from V and 6 bases from J, with 12 bases in between. Germline V gene data show CDR1 as LNHDA and CDR2 as SQIVND (reference sequence). The chain's CDR3 is CASRFQGLNEQFF. CDR3 bases: TGTGCCAGTAGGTTCCAGGGACTCAATGAGCAGTTCTTC.

This chain joins TRBV14 and TRBJ2-1; either TRBD1 or TRBD2 may supply D (5 bases each). V lost 4 bases and J lost 4, with 14 bases in between. This CDR3 is built from 15 residues. In germline, CDR1 is SGHDN, CDR2 FVKESK. The CDR3 bases are TGTGCCAGCAGCCTGAATCCGGGACCATACAATGAGCAGTTCTTC. Amino acid sequence: CASSLNPGPYNEQFF.

This clone showed up just once. The chain uses TRBV11-3 and TRBJ2-2, with TRBD2 identical over 13 bases. The ends lost 4 bases at V and 4 bases at J; junction bases unmatched: 6. Germline V gene lookup returns CDR1 SGHNT and CDR2 YENEEA. The CDR3 is 17 residues long. The CDR3 DNA follows: TGTGCCAGCAGCTCCAGACTAGCGGGAGGTGGCACCGGGGAGCTGTTTTTT. It specifies CASSSRLAGGGTGELFF.

The chain couples TRBV2 to TRBJ2-1, with D perhaps matching TRBD2 (6 bases). The CDR3 contains 15 residues. V was cut by 4 bases and J by 8 bases, with 18 bases left in between. The germline V gene has CDR1 SNHLY and CDR2 FYNNEI. The CDR3 nucleotides are TGTGCCAGCAGTGGCCAAGGAGGGCCGGGGGATGAGCAGTTCTTC. Its protein is CASSGQGGPGDEQFF.

This clone showed up just a few times. The chain is built from TRBV28 and TRBJ1-1; 8 bases are a match to TRBD1. Losses at the gene ends were 6 bases for V and 3 bases for J; bases not matched to a gene: 0. The length of the CDR3 is 12 residues. Germline CDR1 and CDR2: MDHEN and SYDVKM. The chain's CDR3 is CASRTGDTEAFF. The CDR3 DNA follows: TGTGCCAGCAGGACAGGGGACACTGAAGCTTTCTTT.

The CDR3 here is CASSSRLGGRALGNIQYF. The DNA for the CDR3 is TGTGCCAGCAGTTCTCGTTTGGGCGGGAGGGCCTTGGGGAACATTCAGTACTTC. The chain uses TRBV28 and TRBJ2-4, with 9 bases matching TRBD2. Per germline, CDR1 MDHEN and CDR2 SYDVKM. V shed 4 bases and J 7 bases; nucleotides not matched to a gene: 17. This CDR3 spans 18 amino acids.

The chain uses TRBV30 and TRBJ2-5; possible D gene TRBD2, 5 bases. This CDR3 is built from 14 residues. Germline CDR1 GTSNPN, CDR2 SVGIG (reference sequence). The ends were cut back, 2 bases at V and 2 bases at J, with 12 bases in the middle. The CDR3 loop reads CAWSRKTTQETQYF. The CDR3 nucleotides read TGTGCCTGGAGTAGGAAGACTACACAAGAGACCCAGTACTTC.

The chain employs TRBV9 and TRBJ2-7; TRBD1 matches 7 bases. The CDR3 sequence is 14 residues long. Germline V CDR1 and CDR2: SGDLS, YYNGEE. After removal of 3 bases from V and 2 bases from J, the junction contained 5 bases not matched to a gene. Here the CDR3 DNA reads TGTGCCAGCAGCGCAACCGGGACAGCCTACGAGCAGTACTTC. It translates to CASSATGTAYEQYF.